This T cell receptor beta chain was identified during a study of shared clonotypes between healthy human individuals. Trimming took 3 bases from V and 15 from J, leaving 15 bases between them. The germline gives CDR1 KGHSH, CDR2 LQKENI. The CDR3 runs 12 residues. The data were produced by immunoSEQ multiplex PCR, yet TCRdb's version contains in-frame clones alone and is incomplete. The table has around 2.3 million clones, around 95% seen once. The TCR sequence derives from a man younger than 35 in good health. Sequences were obtained from naive CD4+ T cells sorted from blood. Subset meaning: CD45RA+ positively selected. The V and J genes are TRBV18 and TRBJ2-4, with D possibly TRBD1 on 5 matching bases. CDR3 protein: CASSPRLGAPYF. CDR3 in DNA: TGTGCCAGCTCACCGAGGCTAGGGGCGCCGTACTTC. The whole variable domain, filled in from reference TRBV18 and TRBJ2-4, reads NAGVMQNPRHLVRRRGQEARLRCSPMKGHSHVYWYRQLPEEGLKFMVYLQKENIIDESGMPKERFSAEFPKEGPSILRIQQVVRGDSAAYFCASSPRLGAPYFGAGTRLSVL.